The T cell receptor (beta chain) under discussion was sequenced for a study of CD8 T cells in Susac syndrome (dated by TCRdb to about 2019). About the full investigation: Whether CD8+ T cell activation and differentiation in Susac syndrome was antigen driven was tested using repertoire sequencing. What the authors observed across the whole study: The TCR sequencing and HLA analysis was acknowledged to have included a relatively small number of individuals.

RNA was extracted using the RNeasy kit, and roughly 0.5 to 1 ug of the RNA was reverse transcribed with random hexamers. TCR beta CDR3 regions were amplified with the immunoSEQ multiplex PCR assay covering 54 Vbeta and 13 Jbeta segments. To correct PCR amplification bias, a synthetic template baseline was used for both primer optimization and computational correction. The authors processed their data as follows. Reads were annotated to V, D and J genes according to IMGT and were analyzed with immunoSEQ Analyzer, with only productive sequences retained. Clonality was calculated as one minus the Shannon entropy normalized by log2 of the number of productive unique sequences. For each patient and control, public and private clones were evaluated among the 100 most prevalent clones. Susac-specific clones were defined as absent from healthy and MS cohorts, 1052 published viral clones and other ImmuneACCESS disease sequences. The public sequencing data were trimmed at Q25 with fastp and processed into clonotypes with MiXCR by TCRdb, which kept only in-frame beta chains. Under each unique CDR3 protein, matching rows form one entry showing the most common genes and DNA. The V and J calls shown here were made by TCRdb, not taken from the authors' results. This sample has about 120,000 distinct CDR3 sequences in its table, and 94% of those were observed once. In total, the top ten clones hold just over 0.095% of the sample.

After removal of 2 bases from V and 0 bases from J, the junction retains 4 bases not matched to a gene. The germline V gene specifies SGDLS as CDR1 and YYNGEE as CDR2. Including cysteine and phenylalanine, the CDR3 has 17 amino acids. Only CDR3 DNA remains: 51 bases, in frame from the first base. Peripheral blood CD8+ and CD4+ T cells from healthy donors, Susac syndrome patients and multiple sclerosis patients were profiled using high-throughput TCR beta sequencing. The healthy donors served as controls matched for age and sex. Bulk CD8+ and CD4+ T cells were purified magnetically by negative isolation, whereas CD8+ TEMRA cells were enriched by FACS. Blood was collected in EDTA tubes and processed within 24 hours, with PBMCs isolated through density gradient centrifugation. PBMCs intended for TCR sequencing were cryopreserved in liquid nitrogen and were subsequently thawed in a 37 degrees C water bath. The sorted or isolated CD4+, CD8+ and CD8+ TEMRA cells reached a purity of at least 90%.

A note on this clonotype: This receptor's antigen is unknown. The sample holds no much larger clone one base away, and base qualities are not on file.

This TCR came from a human donor in good health. Recombination connected TRBV9 to TRBJ2-3; 12 bases in the junction line up with TRBD2. Sequenced material: CD4+ T cells from PBMCs. The CDR3: CASSVTGTSGSTDTQYF. The nucleotides are TGTGCCAGCAGCGTGACAGGGACTAGCGGGAGCACAGATACGCAGTATTTT.